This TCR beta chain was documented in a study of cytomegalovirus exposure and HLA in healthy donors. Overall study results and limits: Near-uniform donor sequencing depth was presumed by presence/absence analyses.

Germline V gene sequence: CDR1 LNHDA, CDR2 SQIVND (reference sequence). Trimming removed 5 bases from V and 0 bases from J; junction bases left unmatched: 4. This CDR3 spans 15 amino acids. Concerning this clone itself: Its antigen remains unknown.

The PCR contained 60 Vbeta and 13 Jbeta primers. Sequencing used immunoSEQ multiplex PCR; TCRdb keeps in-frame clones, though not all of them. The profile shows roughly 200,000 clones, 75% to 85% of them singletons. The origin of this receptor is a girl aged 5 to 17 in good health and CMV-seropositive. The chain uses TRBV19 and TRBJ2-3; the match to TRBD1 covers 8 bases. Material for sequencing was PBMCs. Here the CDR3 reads CASSEWTGSTDTQYF. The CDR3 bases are TGTGCCAGTAGTGAGTGGACAGGGAGCACAGATACGCAGTATTTT.